This T cell receptor (beta chain) was found in a study of control samples from healthy donors and cancer patients. The CDR3 spans 14 residues. Germline CDR1 and CDR2: SGHAT and FQNNGV. V was pared by 3 bases and J by 4 bases, with 7 bases between. TCRdb keeps only in-frame clones here, not all; method: immunoSEQ multiplex PCR. The sample shows fewer than 120,000 clones, 70% to 90% of them seen only once. The sequenced sample was PBMCs. The sequence was obtained from a woman between 55 and 75 years old with lung cancer. V usage is TRBV11-2 and J usage is TRBJ1-6, with a possible D match to TRBD1 (5 bases). This CDR3 is CASSFDSYNSPLHF. The DNA of the CDR3 is TGTGCCAGCAGCTTCGACAGTTATAATTCACCCCTCCACTTT.